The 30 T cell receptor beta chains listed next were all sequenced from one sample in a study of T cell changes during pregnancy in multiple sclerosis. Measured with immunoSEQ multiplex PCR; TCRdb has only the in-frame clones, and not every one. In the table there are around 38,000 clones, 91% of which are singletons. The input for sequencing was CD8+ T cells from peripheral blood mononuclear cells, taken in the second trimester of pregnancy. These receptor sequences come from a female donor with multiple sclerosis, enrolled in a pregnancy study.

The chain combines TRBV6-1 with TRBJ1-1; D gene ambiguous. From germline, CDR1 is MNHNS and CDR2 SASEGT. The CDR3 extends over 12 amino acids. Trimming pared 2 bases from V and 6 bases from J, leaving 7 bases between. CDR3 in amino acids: CASSESRAEAFF. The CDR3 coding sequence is TGTGCCAGCAGTGAAAGCCGGGCTGAAGCTTTCTTT.

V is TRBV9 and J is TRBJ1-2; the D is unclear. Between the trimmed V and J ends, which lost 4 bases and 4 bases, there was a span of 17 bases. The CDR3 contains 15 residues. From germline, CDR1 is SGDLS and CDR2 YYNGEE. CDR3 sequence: CASSLVQPRGYGYTF. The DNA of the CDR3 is TGTGCCAGCAGCTTGGTTCAACCGCGGGGCTATGGCTACACCTTC.

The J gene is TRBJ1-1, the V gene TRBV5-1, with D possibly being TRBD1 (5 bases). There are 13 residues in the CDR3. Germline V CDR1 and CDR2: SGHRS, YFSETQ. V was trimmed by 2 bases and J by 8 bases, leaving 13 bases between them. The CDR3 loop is CASSFGGAREAFF. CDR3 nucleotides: TGCGCCAGCAGCTTCGGCGGGGCTCGGGAAGCTTTCTTT.

The CDR3 DNA reads TGTGCCAGCAGCGTAGAGGTAGCGGGCGCGCCTGAGCAGTTCTTC. It codes for CASSVEVAGAPEQFF. The chain carries TRBV9 and TRBJ2-1; 7 positions match TRBD2. The CDR3 is 15 amino acids. Losses at the gene ends were 0 bases for V and 9 bases for J; bases not matched to a gene: 9. CDR1 is SGDLS, CDR2 YYNGEE, per germline.

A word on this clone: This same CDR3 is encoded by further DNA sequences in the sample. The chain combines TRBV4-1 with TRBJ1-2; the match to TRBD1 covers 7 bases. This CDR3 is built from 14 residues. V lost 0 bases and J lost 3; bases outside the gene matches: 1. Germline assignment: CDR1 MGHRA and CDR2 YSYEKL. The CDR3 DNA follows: TGCGCCAGCAGCCAAGACAGGGGGGACTATGGCTACACCTTC. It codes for CASSQDRGDYGYTF.

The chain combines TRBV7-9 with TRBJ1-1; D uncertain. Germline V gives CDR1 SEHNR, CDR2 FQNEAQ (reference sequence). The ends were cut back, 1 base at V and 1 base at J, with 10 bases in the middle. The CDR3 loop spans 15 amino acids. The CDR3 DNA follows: TGTGCCAGCAGCTTAGTGCTGGGAGAGAACACTGAAGCTTTCTTT. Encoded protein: CASSLVLGENTEAFF.

The CDR3, as DNA: TGCGCCAGCAGCCAAGGAGCGGGCACTGTGAGGTGGGAGACCCAGTACTTC. This translates into CASSQGAGTVRWETQYF. This chain connects TRBV4-1 to TRBJ2-5; maybe TRBD2 (6 bases). The CDR3 sequence is 17 residues long. Trimming cost V 1 base and J 5 bases, with 20 bases left between them. The germline V gene has CDR1 MGHRA and CDR2 YSYEKL.

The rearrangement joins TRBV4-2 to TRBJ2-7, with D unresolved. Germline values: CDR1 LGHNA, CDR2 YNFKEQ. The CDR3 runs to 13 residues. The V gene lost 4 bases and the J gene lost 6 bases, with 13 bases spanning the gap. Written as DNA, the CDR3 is TGTGCCAGCAGCCCCCCAGAGGATCTCGAGCAGTACTTC. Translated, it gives CASSPPEDLEQYF.

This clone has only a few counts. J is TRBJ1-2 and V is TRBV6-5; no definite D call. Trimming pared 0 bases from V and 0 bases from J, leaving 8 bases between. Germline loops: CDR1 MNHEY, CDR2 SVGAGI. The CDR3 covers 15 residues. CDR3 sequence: CASSYSQAANYGYTF. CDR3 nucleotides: TGTGCCAGCAGTTACTCGCAGGCAGCTAACTATGGCTACACCTTC.

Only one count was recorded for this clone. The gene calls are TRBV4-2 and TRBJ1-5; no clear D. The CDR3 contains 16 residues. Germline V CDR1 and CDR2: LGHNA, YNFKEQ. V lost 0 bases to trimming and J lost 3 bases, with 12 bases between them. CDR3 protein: CASSQEGAGNNQPQHF. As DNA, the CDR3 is TGTGCCAGCAGCCAAGAAGGTGCGGGAAACAATCAGCCCCAGCATTTT.

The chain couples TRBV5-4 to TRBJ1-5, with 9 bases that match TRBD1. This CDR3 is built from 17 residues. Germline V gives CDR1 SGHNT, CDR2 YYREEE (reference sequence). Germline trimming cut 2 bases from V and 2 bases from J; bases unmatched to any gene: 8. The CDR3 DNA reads TGTGCCAGCAGCTTATTTTACAGGGGGCAAGGCAATCAGCCCCAGCATTTT. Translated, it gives CASSLFYRGQGNQPQHF.

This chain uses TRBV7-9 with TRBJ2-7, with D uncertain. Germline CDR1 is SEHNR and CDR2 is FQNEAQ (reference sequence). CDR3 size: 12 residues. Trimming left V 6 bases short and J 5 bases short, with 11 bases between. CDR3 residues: CASRDSFDEQYF. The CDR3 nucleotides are TGTGCCAGCAGAGATAGTTTCGACGAGCAGTACTTC.

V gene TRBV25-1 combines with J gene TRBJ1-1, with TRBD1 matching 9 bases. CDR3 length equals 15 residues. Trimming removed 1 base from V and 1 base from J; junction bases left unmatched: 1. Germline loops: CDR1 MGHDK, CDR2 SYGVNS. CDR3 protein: CASSEWGQGNTEAFF. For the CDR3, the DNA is TGTGCCAGCAGTGAATGGGGACAGGGGAACACTGAAGCTTTCTTT.

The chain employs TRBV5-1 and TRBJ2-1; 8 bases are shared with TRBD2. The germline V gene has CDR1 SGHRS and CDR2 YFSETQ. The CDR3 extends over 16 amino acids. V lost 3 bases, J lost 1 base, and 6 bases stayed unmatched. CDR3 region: CASSSSGTRSYNEQFF. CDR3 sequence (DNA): TGCGCCAGCAGCTCCTCCGGGACTAGGTCCTACAATGAGCAGTTCTTC.

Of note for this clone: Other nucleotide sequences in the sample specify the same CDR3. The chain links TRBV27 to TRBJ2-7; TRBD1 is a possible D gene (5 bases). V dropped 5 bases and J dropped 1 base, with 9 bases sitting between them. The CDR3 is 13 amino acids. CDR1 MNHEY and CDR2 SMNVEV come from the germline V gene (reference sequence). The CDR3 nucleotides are TGTGCCAGCAGTCTGACAGTATCCTACGAGCAGTACTTC. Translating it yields CASSLTVSYEQYF.

This CDR3 reads CASSTRDRLNTEAFF. The CDR3 DNA is TGTGCCAGCAGTACGAGGGACAGATTGAACACTGAAGCTTTCTTT. This sequence joins TRBV6-1 and TRBJ1-1; 7 bases map to TRBD1. V shed 5 bases, J shed 0 bases, and the junction held 6 bases outside the gene matches. CDR1 is MNHNS and CDR2 is SASEGT in the germline V gene. The CDR3 runs 15 residues.

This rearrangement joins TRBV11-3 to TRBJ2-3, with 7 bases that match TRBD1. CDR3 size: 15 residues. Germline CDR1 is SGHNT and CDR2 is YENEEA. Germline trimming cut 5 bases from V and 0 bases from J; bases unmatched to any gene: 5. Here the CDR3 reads CASSVGQASTDTQYF. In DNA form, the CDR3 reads TGTGCCAGCAGCGTCGGACAGGCCAGCACAGATACGCAGTATTTT.

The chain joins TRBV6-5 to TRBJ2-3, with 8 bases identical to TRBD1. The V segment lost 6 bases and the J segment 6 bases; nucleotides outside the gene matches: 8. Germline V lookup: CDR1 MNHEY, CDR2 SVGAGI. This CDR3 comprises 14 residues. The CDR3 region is CASSPGTGADTQYF. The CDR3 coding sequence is TGTGCCAGCAGCCCCGGGACAGGTGCGGATACGCAGTATTTT.

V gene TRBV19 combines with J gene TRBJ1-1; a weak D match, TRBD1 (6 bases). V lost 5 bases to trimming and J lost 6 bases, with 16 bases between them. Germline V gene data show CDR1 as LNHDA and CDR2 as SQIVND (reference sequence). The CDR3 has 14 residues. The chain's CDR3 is CASSSRGWDPEAFF. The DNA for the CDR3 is TGTGCCAGTAGTTCCAGGGGTTGGGATCCTGAAGCTTTCTTT.

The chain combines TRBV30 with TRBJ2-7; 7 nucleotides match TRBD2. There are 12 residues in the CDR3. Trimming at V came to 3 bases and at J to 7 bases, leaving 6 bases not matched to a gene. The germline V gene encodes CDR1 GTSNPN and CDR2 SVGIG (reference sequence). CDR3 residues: CAWRRETREQYF. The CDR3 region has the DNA TGTGCCTGGAGGCGGGAGACAAGGGAGCAGTACTTC.

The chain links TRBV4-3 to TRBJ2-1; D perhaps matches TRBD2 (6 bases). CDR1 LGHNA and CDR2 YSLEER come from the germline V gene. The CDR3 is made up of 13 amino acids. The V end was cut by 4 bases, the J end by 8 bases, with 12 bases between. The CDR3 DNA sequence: TGCGCCAGCAGCCCAGGGCGGGGTTATGAGCAGTTCTTC. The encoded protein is CASSPGRGYEQFF.

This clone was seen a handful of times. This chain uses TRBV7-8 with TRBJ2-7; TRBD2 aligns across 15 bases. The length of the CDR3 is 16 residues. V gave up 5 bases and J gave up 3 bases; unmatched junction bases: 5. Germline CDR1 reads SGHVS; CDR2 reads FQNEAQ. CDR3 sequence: CASSNGLAGGYYEQYF. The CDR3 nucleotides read TGTGCCAGCAGCAATGGACTAGCGGGGGGGTACTACGAGCAGTACTTC.

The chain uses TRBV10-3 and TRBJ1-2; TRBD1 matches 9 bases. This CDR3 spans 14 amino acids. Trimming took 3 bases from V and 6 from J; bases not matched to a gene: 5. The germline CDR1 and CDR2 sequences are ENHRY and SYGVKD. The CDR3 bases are TGTGCCATCAGTGATGACAGGGGGGACAATGGCTACACCTTC. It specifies CAISDDRGDNGYTF.

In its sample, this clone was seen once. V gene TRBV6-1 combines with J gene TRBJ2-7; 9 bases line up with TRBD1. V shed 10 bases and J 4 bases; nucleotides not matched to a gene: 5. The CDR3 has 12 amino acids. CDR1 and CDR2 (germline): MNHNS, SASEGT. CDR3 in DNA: TGTGCCACCCGACAGGGGGGGTACGAGCAGTACTTC. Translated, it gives CATRQGGYEQYF.

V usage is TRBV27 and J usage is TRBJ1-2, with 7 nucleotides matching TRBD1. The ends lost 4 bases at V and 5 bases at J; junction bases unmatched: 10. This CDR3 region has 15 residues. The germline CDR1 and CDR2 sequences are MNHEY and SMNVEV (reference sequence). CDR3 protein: CASSSSGTATYGYTF. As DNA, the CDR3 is TGTGCCAGCAGTTCATCAGGGACAGCGACTTATGGCTACACCTTC.

CDR3 sequence (DNA): TGTGCCATCAGTGAGGAGGGGACACTCTTAGGAACGGTTTTGAATTCACCCCTCCACTTT. Its protein product is CAISEEGTLLGTVLNSPLHF. V usage is TRBV10-3 and J usage is TRBJ1-6, with D perhaps matching TRBD1 (6 bases). The ends were cut back, 2 bases at V and 7 bases at J, with 27 bases in the middle. This CDR3 has 20 residues. CDR1 is ENHRY and CDR2 is SYGVKD in the germline V gene.

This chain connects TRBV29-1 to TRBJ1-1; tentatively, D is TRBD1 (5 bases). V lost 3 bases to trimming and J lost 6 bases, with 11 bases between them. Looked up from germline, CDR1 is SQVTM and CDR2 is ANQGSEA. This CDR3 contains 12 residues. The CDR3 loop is CSVDRGGAEAFF. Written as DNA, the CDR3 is TGCAGCGTTGATAGGGGTGGCGCTGAAGCTTTCTTT.

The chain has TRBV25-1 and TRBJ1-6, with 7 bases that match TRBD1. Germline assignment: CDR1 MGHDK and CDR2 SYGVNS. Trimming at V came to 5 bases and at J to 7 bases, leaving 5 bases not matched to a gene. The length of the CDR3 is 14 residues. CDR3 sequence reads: CASSNQGVNSPLHF. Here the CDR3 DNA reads TGTGCCAGCAGTAATCAGGGGGTAAATTCACCCCTCCACTTT.

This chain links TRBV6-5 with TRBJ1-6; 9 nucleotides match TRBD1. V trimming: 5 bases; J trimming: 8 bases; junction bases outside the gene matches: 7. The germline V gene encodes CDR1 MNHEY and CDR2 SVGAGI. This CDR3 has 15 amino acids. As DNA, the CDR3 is TGTGCCAGCAGTACGGGGACAGGGCTGGATTCACCCCTCCACTTT. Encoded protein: CASSTGTGLDSPLHF.

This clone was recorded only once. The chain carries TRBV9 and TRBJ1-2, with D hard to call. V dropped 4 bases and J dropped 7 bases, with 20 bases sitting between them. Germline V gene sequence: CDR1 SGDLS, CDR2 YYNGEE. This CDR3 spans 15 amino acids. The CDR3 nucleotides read TGTGCCAGCAGCCCTCATGGAGGGTCACATCGTGGCTACACCTTC. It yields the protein CASSPHGGSHRGYTF.